This TCR beta chain was found in a study of OX40 agonist ivuxolimab in advanced cancers. General study findings and limits: With doses of 0.1 to 3.0 mg/kg, CD4+ and CD8+ blood T cells had undergone clonal expansion by week 6. Average numbers of expanded clones were greater in CD8+ T cells than in CD4+.

The repertoire was sequenced with immunoSEQ multiplex PCR; TCRdb's copy has only in-frame clones and lacks some. The sample has approximately 15,000 clones; over 75% are singletons. CDR3 length: 16 amino acids. The germline gives CDR1 MNHEY, CDR2 SMNVEV (reference sequence). The V and J ends lost 6 bases and 4 bases, in that order; junction bases with no gene match: 10. As regards this clone: The antigen is undetermined.

The TCR comes from an adult with an advanced solid tumor such as melanoma, head and neck, liver or kidney cancer. This rearrangement joins TRBV27 to TRBJ2-5, with 11 bases lining up with TRBD2. The starting material was CD4+ or CD8+ T cells sorted from blood, obtained in a trial of the OX40 agonist ivuxolimab. CDR3 bases: TGTGCCAGCAGCGTTATGTCTGGACTAGCGGGAGAGACCCAGTACTTC. It yields the protein CASSVMSGLAGETQYF.